This is a list of T cell receptor beta chains from one sample in a study of technical replicates of blood from several donors. Generated by immunoSEQ multiplex PCR, the TCRdb table keeps only in-frame clones and is missing some. The sample includes around 50,000 clones, 90% to 96% seen only once; the top ten take approximately 0.4%. Sequenced: T cells isolated from PBMCs. These TCRs come from a human donor in good health. The CDR3 runs from the conserved cysteine through the conserved F or W. The size field is filled for only some rows; it gives once, few, many or a size class.

cdr3_aa	clone_size	v_call	j_call
CASYKDRENTEAFF	-	TRBV28	TRBJ1-1
CAAGRNTEAFF	-	TRBV6-6	TRBJ1-1
CASSQRQGNTDTQYF	-	TRBV4-1	TRBJ2-3
CSVEEHDDSRQQYF	-	TRBV29-1	TRBJ2-7
CASSHKYNEQFF	-	TRBV14	TRBJ2-1
CASSKGQREAPYEQYF	-	TRBV21-1	TRBJ2-7
CASSLTGSNNEQYF	-	TRBV6-6	TRBJ2-7
CASSALLGTDTQYF	-	TRBV7-2	TRBJ2-3
CASSLRSPYGYTF	-	TRBV28	TRBJ1-2
CASILLAGGPHISYEQYF	-	TRBV21-1	TRBJ2-7
CASSDSDIYGANVLTF	-	TRBV2	TRBJ2-6
CASSGGGRTSTDTQYF	-	TRBV5-4	TRBJ2-3
CASREVAGALYNEQFF	once	TRBV10-2	TRBJ2-1
CASSLGDYGYTF	-	TRBV11-2	TRBJ1-2
CASSLALGGPETGELFF	once	TRBV5-4	TRBJ2-2
CAWKNELPTNEKLFF	-	TRBV30	TRBJ1-4
CASSGTRTSTDTQYF	-	TRBV2	TRBJ2-3
CASSEAYSRRNTIYF	once	TRBV6-1	TRBJ1-3
CASSFSPGWTGSSYEQYF	-	TRBV19	TRBJ2-7
CAISPSTNEKLFF	once	TRBV10-3	TRBJ1-4
CATSRGLAEEFF	-	TRBV15	TRBJ2-1
CASSLQVVSYYNEQFF	-	TRBV11-3	TRBJ2-1
CAWTWTGNNYGYTF	-	TRBV30	TRBJ1-2
CASSSGQYEAFF	-	TRBV5-1	TRBJ1-1
CSVEGGQGSFTDTQYF	-	TRBV29-1	TRBJ2-3
CASRSDRGWYEQYF	-	TRBV28	TRBJ2-7
CASSLQGTEIVHEQFF	-	TRBV27	TRBJ2-1
CSVEVGQSHSYNEQFF	-	TRBV29-1	TRBJ2-1